Shown below are 8 T cell receptor beta chains from a single sample sequenced in a study of blood T cells in healthy people across ages. Primers used in a second PCR of roughly 6 to 11 cycles were a sample-barcoded 5' primer and a J-beta primer mix. MiXCR was run by TCRdb on the 5' RACE reads, yielding one entry per CDR3 protein. The sample lists some 1.4 million distinct CDR3 sequences, 42% occurring once. What was sequenced was blood. The receptors derive from a woman aged 18-29 years in good health.

This clonotype was counted once. The rearrangement links TRBV10-1 to TRBJ2-5; no clear D gene. The CDR3 is 13 amino acids. V shed 9 bases and J shed 7 bases, with 18 bases lying between them. Germline CDR1 and CDR2: WNHNN and SYGVQD (reference sequence). The DNA of the CDR3 is TGCGCCAGGATCCCTTTAGGGCCTTGGACCCAGTACTTC. It encodes CARIPLGPWTQYF.

V and J are TRBV20-1 and TRBJ1-1, with 7 bases aligning to TRBD1. This CDR3 has 14 residues. The V gene end was trimmed by 3 bases and the J gene end by 1 base; junction bases not matched to a gene: 5. The germline V gene encodes CDR1 DFQATT and CDR2 SNEGSKA (reference sequence). Here the CDR3 DNA reads TGCAGTGCTAGTGAGGGGACAGCGAACACTGAAGCTTTCTTT. Its translation: CSASEGTANTEAFF.

CDR3 amino acids: CASSPRTSGAFDEQFF. The DNA for the CDR3 is TGTGCCAGCAGCCCCAGGACTAGCGGGGCTTTCGATGAGCAGTTCTTC. The chain carries TRBV7-6 and TRBJ2-1; 12 positions match TRBD2. The junction had 10 bases not matched to a gene; V was cut back by 5 bases and J by 8 bases. The length of the CDR3 is 16 residues. The V gene's germline CDR1 is SGHVS and CDR2 FNYEAQ.

This chain connects TRBV30 to TRBJ2-7; the D gene is possibly TRBD2 (7 bases). With 3 bases removed from V and 1 base from J, the gap between germline ends came to 13 bases. This CDR3 comprises 14 residues. CDR1 is GTSNPN, CDR2 SVGIG, per germline (reference sequence). DNA for the CDR3: TGTGCCTGGAGCCGGGGGGCTCCTTCCTACGAGCAGTACTTC. It codes for CAWSRGAPSYEQYF.

The chain couples TRBV6-1 to TRBJ2-7, with a possible D match to TRBD1 (5 bases). The CDR3 is made up of 14 amino acids. Trimming removed 2 bases at V and 2 bases at J, with 10 bases between. Germline V gives CDR1 MNHNS, CDR2 SASEGT. In DNA, the CDR3 is TGTGCCAGCAGTGAAAGGGGAAGGGCCTACGAGCAGTACTTC. Amino acid sequence: CASSERGRAYEQYF.

This clonotype was detected a few times. V gene TRBV5-1 combines with J gene TRBJ2-5; D remains unclear. Germline V CDR1 and CDR2: SGHRS, YFSETQ. V shed 3 bases and J shed 7 bases, with 7 bases lying between them. The CDR3 loop spans 11 amino acids. The CDR3 loop is CASSSEWTQYF. The CDR3 nucleotides read TGCGCCAGCAGCTCCGAATGGACCCAGTACTTC. Together with reference TRBV5-1 and TRBJ2-5, the CDR3 gives the full variable domain: KAGVTQTPRYLIKTRGQQVTLSCSPISGHRSVSWYQQTPGQGLQFLFEYFSETQRNKGNFPGRFSGRQFSNSRSEMNVSTLELGDSALYLCASSSEWTQYFGPGTRLLVL.

The rearrangement joins TRBV12-3 or TRBV12-4 to TRBJ1-6; D is undetermined. V dropped 3 bases and J dropped 0 bases, with 15 bases sitting between them. This CDR3 region has 18 residues. The DNA of the CDR3 is TGTGCCAGCAGTTTCTTGGTGGAGCATAGCTCCTATAATTCACCCCTCCACTTT. It codes for CASSFLVEHSSYNSPLHF.

This chain joins TRBV5-5 and TRBJ1-5; D is uncertain. This CDR3 is built from 14 residues. CDR1 and CDR2 from the germline V gene are SGHKS and YYEKEE (reference sequence). Between the trimmed V and J ends, which lost 6 bases and 0 bases, there was a span of 10 bases. Here the CDR3 DNA reads TGTGCCAGCACGCTCGGCATTAGCAATCAGCCCCAGCATTTT. Amino acid sequence: CASTLGISNQPQHF.